This T cell receptor (beta chain) was captured by sequencing in a study of early T cells in non-severe SARS-CoV-2 infection. Germline V lookup: CDR1 MNHEY, CDR2 SMNVEV (reference sequence). The CDR3 has 13 residues. The V gene lost 3 bases and the J gene lost 10 bases, with 10 bases spanning the gap. Researchers attached unique molecular identifiers to individual cDNA molecules. Using its own MiXCR run on the 5' RACE reads, TCRdb lists one record per CDR3 protein. The repertoire holds around 48,000 distinct CDR3 sequences, with about 13% as singletons. The sequenced sample consisted of whole blood. The clonotype comes from an adult who was a healthcare worker with PCR-confirmed SARS-CoV-2 infection or an uninfected control (not recorded which). V and J are TRBV27 and TRBJ1-6, with D hard to call. The CDR3 is CASSFGFSSPLHF. CDR3 sequence (DNA): TGTGCCAGCAGTTTCGGTTTTAGCTCACCCCTCCACTTT.